One and the same sample provided the 4 T cell receptor beta chains below, sequenced in a study of T-cell reconstitution after alpha-beta-depleted transplantation in children. TCRbeta library preparation incorporated unique molecular identifiers. One entry per CDR3 protein, called by TCRdb with MiXCR from the PCR reads. Of just under 350,000 distinct CDR3 sequences detected, 16% appear once; the ten largest clones hold roughly 41%. Sequencing was performed on PBMCs, mostly from graft donor cells, taken 360 days after TCRalphabeta/CD19-depleted stem cell transplant. The receptors were gathered from a male patient aged 2-15 years who had a stem cell transplant for acute lymphoblastic leukemia, so the T cells may come from the graft donor.

CDR3 sequence: CASSLRKGYEQYF. In DNA, the CDR3 is TGTGCCAGCAGCTTACGGAAGGGCTACGAGCAGTACTTC. This chain connects TRBV7-2 to TRBJ2-7; no definite D call. Trimming took 2 bases from V and 3 from J, leaving 8 bases between them. This CDR3 is 13 amino acids long. Germline values: CDR1 SGHTA, CDR2 FQGNSA.

The chain links TRBV12-5 to TRBJ1-6; no firm D call. Trimming left V 2 bases short and J 8 bases short, with 10 bases between. Per the germline V gene, CDR1 is LGHNT and CDR2 is FRNRAP. This CDR3 region has 14 residues. CDR3 loop: CASGLRVSDSPLHF. As DNA, the CDR3 is TGTGCTAGTGGTTTGAGGGTCTCTGATTCACCCCTCCACTTT.

The chain has TRBV21-1 and TRBJ2-7. TRBV21-1 is a recognized pseudogene. This CDR3 comprises 13 residues. This CDR3 reads CASRNELPYEQYF. CDR3 in DNA: TGTGCCAGCAGAAATGAACTTCCCTACGAGCAGTACTTC.

This clonotype was seen at least ten times. The chain has TRBV15 and TRBJ2-7; no firm D call. V was clipped by 0 bases and J by 3 bases, with 6 bases between them. The CDR3 runs 13 residues. Germline V gene data show CDR1 as LNHNV and CDR2 as YYDKDF (reference sequence). Here the CDR3 DNA reads TGTGCCACCAGCAGAGATGCCAGCTACGAGCAGTACTTC. This encodes CATSRDASYEQYF. The whole variable domain, filled in from reference TRBV15 and TRBJ2-7, reads DAMVIQNPRYQVTQFGKPVTLSCSQTLNHNVMYWYQQKSSQAPKLLFHYYDKDFNNEADTPDNFQSRRPNTSFCFLDIRSPGLGDTAMYLCATSRDASYEQYFGPGTRLTVT.